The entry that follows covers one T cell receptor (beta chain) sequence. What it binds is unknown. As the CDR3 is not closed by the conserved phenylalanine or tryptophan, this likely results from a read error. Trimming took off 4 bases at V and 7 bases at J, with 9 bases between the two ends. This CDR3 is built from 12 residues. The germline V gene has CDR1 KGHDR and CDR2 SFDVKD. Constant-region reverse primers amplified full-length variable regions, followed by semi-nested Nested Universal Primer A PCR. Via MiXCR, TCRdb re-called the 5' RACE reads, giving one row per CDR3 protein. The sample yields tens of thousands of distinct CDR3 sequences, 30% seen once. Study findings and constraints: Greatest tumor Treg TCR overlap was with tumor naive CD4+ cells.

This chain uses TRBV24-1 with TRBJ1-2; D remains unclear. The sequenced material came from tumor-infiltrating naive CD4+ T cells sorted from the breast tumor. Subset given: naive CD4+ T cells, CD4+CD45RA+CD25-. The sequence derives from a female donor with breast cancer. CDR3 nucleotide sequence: TGTGCCACCAGTGACTGTACCACTGGCTACACCTAC. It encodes CATSDCTTGYTY.